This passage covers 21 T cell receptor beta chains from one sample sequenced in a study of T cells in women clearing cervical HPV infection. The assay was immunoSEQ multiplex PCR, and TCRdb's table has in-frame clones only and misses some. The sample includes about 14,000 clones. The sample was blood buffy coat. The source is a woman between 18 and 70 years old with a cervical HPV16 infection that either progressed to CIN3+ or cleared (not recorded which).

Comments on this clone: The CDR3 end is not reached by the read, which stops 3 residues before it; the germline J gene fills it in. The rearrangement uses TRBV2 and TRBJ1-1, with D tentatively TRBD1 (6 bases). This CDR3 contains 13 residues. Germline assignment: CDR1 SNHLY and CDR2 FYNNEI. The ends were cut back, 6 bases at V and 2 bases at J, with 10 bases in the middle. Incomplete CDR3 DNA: TGTGCCAGCAGAGGACAGTTTAACACTGAA. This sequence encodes CASRGQFNTE. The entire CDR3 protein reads CASRGQFNTEAFF.

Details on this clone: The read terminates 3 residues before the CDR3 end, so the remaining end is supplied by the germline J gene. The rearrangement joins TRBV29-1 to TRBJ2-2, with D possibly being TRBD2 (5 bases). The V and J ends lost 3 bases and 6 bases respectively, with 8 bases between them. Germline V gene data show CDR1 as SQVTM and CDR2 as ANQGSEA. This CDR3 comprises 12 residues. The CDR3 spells CSVDGVAGELFF. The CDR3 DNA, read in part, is TGCAGCGTTGACGGGGTAGCCGGGGAG.

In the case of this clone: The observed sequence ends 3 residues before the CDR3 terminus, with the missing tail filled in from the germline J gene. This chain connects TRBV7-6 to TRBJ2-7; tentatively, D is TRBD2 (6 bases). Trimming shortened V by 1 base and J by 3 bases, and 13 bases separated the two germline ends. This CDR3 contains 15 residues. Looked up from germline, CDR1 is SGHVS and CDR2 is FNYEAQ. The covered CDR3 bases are TGTGCCAGCAGCTTAGAATTAGGGCGGGGCTACGAG. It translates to CASSLELGRGYE. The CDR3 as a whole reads CASSLELGRGYEQYF.

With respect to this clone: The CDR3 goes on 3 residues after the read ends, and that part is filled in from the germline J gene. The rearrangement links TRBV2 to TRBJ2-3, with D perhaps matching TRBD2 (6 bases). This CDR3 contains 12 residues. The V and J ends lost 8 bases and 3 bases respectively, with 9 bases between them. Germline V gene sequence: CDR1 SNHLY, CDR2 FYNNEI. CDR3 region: CASCGTTDTQYF. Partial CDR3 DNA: TGTGCCAGCTGCGGGACTACAGATACG.

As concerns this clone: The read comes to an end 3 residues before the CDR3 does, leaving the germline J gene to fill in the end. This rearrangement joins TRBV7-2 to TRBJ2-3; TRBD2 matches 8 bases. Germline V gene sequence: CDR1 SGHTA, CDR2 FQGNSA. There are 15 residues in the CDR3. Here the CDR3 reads CASSGIAGWGETQYF. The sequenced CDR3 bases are TGTGCCAGCAGCGGCATAGCGGGGTGGGGAGAGACG.

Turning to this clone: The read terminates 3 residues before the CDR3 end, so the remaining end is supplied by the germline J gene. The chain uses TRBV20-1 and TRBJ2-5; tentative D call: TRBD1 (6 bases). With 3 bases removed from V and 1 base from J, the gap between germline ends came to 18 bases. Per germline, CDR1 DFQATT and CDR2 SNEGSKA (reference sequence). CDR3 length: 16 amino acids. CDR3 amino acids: CSASPWGRQVQETQYF. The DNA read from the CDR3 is TGCAGTGCTAGCCCTTGGGGGCGGCAGGTCCAAGAGACC.

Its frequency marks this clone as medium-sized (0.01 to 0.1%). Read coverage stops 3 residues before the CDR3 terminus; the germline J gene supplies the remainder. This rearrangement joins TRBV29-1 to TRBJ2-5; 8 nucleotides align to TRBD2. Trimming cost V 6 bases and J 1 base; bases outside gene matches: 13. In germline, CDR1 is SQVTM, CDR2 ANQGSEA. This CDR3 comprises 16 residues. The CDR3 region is CSVAGGEGEVQETQYF. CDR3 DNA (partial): TGCAGCGTCGCCGGGGGGGAGGGGGAGGTCCAAGAGACC.

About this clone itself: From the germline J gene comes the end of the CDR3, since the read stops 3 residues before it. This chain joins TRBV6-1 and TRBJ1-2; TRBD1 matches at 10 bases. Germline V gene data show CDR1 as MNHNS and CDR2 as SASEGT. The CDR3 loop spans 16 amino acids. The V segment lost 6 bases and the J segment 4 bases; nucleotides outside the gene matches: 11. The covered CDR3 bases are TGTGCCAGCAGGGAAACCCCGGGACAGGGGCTCTATGGC. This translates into CASRETPGQGLYG. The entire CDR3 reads CASRETPGQGLYGYTF.

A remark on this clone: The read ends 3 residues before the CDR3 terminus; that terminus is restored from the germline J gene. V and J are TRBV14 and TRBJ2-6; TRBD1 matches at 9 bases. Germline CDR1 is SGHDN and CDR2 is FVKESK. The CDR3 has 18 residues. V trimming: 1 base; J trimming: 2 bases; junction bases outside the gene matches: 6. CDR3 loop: CASSQVWDRVAGANVLTF. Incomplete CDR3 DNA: TGTGCCAGCAGCCAAGTTTGGGACAGGGTGGCTGGGGCCAACGTC.

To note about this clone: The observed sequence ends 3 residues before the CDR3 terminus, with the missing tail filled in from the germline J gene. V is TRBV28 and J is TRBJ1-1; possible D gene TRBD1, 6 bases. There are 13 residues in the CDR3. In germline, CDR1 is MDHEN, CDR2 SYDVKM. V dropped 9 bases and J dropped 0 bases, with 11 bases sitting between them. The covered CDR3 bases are TGTGCCAGTGCAGGGGTGATGAACACTGAA. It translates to CASAGVMNTE. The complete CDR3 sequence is CASAGVMNTEAFF.

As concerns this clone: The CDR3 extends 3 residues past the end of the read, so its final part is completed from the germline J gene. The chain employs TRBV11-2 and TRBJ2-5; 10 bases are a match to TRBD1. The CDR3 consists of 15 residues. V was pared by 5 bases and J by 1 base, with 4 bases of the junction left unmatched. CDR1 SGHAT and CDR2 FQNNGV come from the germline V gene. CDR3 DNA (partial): TGTGCCAGCAGCCGCTGGACAGGGGGCCAAGAGACC. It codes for CASSRWTGGQET. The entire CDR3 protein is CASSRWTGGQETQYF.

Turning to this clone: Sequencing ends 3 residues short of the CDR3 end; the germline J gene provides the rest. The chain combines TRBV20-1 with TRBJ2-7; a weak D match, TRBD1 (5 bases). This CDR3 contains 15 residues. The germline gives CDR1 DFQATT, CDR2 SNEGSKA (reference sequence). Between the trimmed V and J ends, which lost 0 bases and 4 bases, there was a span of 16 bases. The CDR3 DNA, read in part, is TGCAGTGCTAGAGATCTGGGGCAGACTCCTTACGAG. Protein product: CSARDLGQTPYE. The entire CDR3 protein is CSARDLGQTPYEQYF.

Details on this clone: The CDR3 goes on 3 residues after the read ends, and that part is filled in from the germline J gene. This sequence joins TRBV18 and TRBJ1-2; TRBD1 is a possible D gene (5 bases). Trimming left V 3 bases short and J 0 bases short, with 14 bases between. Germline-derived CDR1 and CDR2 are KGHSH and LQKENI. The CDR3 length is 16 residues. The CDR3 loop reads CASSPTNRRTNYGYTF. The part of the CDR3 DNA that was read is TGTGCCAGCTCACCTACAAACAGGAGAACTAACTATGGC.

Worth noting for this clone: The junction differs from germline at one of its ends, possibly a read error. The part of the CDR3 DNA that was read is TGCGCCAGCAGCCAAGATTGGGGAAGCGGGAGTTACGAG. Its translation is CASSQDWGSGSYE. The CDR3, in full, reads CASSQDWGSGSYEQYF. This chain connects TRBV4-2 to TRBJ2-7; TRBD2 matches 8 bases. The read finishes 3 residues shy of the CDR3 end, and the germline J gene is used to complete it. Germline lookup yields CDR1 LGHNA and CDR2 YNFKEQ. The CDR3 consists of 16 residues.

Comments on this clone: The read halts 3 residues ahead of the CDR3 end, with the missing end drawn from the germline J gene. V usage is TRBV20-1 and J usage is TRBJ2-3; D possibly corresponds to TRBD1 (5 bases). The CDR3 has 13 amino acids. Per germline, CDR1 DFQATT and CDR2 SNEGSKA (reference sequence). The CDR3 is CSAFPIGVGTQYF. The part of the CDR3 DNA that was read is TGCAGTGCCTTCCCGATAGGGGTGGGGACG.

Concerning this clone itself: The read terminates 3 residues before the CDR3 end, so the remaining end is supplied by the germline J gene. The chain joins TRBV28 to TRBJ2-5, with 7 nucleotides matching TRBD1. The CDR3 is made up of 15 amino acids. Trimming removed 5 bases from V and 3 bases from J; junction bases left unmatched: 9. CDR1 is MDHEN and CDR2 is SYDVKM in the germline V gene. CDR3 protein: CASSRLVTGEETQYF. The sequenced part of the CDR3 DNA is TGTGCCAGCAGTCGTTTAGTAACAGGGGAAGAGACC.

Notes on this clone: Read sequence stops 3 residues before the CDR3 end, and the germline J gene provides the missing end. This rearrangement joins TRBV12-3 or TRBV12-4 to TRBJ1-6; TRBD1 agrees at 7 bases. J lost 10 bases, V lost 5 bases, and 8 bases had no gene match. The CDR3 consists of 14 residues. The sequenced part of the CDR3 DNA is TGTGCCAGCAGTCTACAGGGGAGGCGATCACCC. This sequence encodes CASSLQGRRSP. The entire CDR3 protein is CASSLQGRRSPLHF.

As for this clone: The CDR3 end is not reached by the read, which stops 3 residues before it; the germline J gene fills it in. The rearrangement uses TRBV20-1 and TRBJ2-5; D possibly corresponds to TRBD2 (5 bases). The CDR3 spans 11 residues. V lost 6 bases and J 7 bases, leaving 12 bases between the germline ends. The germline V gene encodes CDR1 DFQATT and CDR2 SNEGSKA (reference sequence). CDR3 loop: CSAEGAGTQYF. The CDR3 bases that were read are TGCAGTGCAGAGGGCGCCGGGACC.

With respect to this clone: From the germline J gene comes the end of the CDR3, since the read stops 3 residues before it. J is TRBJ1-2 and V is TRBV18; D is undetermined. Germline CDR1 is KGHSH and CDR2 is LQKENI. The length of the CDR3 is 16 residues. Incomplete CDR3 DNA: TGTGCCAGCTCACCAATTGCAAGCGGGAGGGCCCAAGAC. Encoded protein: CASSPIASGRAQD. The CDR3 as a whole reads CASSPIASGRAQDYTF.

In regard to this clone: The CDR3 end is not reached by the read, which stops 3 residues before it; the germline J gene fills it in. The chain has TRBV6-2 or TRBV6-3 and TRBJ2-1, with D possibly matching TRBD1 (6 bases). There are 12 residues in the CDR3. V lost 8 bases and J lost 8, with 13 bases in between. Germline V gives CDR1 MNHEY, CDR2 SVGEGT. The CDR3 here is CASEGRGDEQFF. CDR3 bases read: TGTGCCAGCGAAGGCAGGGGCGATGAG.

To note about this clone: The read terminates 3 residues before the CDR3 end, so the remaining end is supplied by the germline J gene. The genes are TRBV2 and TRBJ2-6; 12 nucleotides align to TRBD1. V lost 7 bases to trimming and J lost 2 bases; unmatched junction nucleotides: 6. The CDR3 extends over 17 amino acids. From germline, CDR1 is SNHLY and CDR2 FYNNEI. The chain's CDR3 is CASNPGQGAAGANVLTF. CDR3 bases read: TGTGCCAGCAACCCGGGACAGGGGGCAGCTGGGGCCAACGTC.